This is a list of T cell receptor beta chains from one sample in a study of T cells after yellow fever vaccination. Each CDR3 protein gets one entry after TCRdb re-called the 5' RACE reads with MiXCR. The table has 500,000 to 650,000 distinct CDR3 sequences, 9% to 15% seen once. Sequencing was performed on PBMCs, taken on the day of the yellow fever booster vaccination. Every receptor here comes from a man between 25 and 39 years old who received the YFV17D yellow fever vaccine. The CDR3 runs from the conserved cysteine through the conserved F or W. Fields, in order: D gene, V gene, clone size, J gene, CDR3 DNA, CDR3 protein. D genes are given only for firm matches. Size is omitted from some rows. Given values are once, few, many or a class for expanded clones.

D gene: -; V gene: TRBV6-2/TRBV6-3; clone size: few; J gene: TRBJ2-1; CDR3 DNA: TGTGCCAGCAGTCCGTTGGGGGGTCGGGGTGAGCAGTTCTTC; CDR3 protein: CASSPLGGRGEQFF
D gene: TRBD2; V gene: TRBV29-1; clone size: few; J gene: TRBJ2-1; CDR3 DNA: TGCAGCGTTGAAGATCGGTTAGCGGGAGGCTACGGTGAGCAGTTCTTC; CDR3 protein: CSVEDRLAGGYGEQFF
D gene: TRBD2; V gene: TRBV19; clone size: -; J gene: TRBJ2-2; CDR3 DNA: TGTGCCAGTAGTAGGGCTAGCGGGAACACCGGGGAGCTGTTTTTT; CDR3 protein: CASSRASGNTGELFF
D gene: -; V gene: TRBV6-4; clone size: -; J gene: TRBJ2-4; CDR3 DNA: TGTGCCAGCAGTGTTGGACTGCTGAAAAACATTCAGTACTTC; CDR3 protein: CASSVGLLKNIQYF
D gene: -; V gene: TRBV5-4; clone size: few; J gene: TRBJ2-3; CDR3 DNA: TGTGCCAGCGGCGGGAATACTGGAGAGGATACGCAGTATTTT; CDR3 protein: CASGGNTGEDTQYF
D gene: TRBD2; V gene: TRBV12-3/TRBV12-4; clone size: few; J gene: TRBJ2-2; CDR3 DNA: TGTGCCAGCAGTTTCTCTAGGCGGAGCGGGAGGGACACCGGGGAGCTGTTTTTT; CDR3 protein: CASSFSRRSGRDTGELFF
D gene: -; V gene: TRBV20-1; clone size: -; J gene: TRBJ1-5; CDR3 DNA: TGCAGTGCGAATAGTAATAGCAATCAGCCCCAGCATTTT; CDR3 protein: CSANSNSNQPQHF
D gene: -; V gene: TRBV29-1; clone size: many; J gene: TRBJ2-1; CDR3 DNA: TGCAGCGTTGGTTGGGAGTTCTACAATGAGCAGTTCTTC; CDR3 protein: CSVGWEFYNEQFF
D gene: -; V gene: TRBV7-3; clone size: -; J gene: TRBJ2-7; CDR3 DNA: TGTGCCAGCAGCCCAGAGACAGGAGATGAGCAGTACTTC; CDR3 protein: CASSPETGDEQYF
D gene: -; V gene: TRBV7-6; clone size: many; J gene: TRBJ2-5; CDR3 DNA: TGTGCCAGCAGCTTAGGGACACTCCAGGGGACCCAGTACTTC; CDR3 protein: CASSLGTLQGTQYF
D gene: -; V gene: TRBV30; clone size: -; J gene: TRBJ1-1; CDR3 DNA: TGTGCCTGGATTTGGAACACTGAAGCTTTCTTT; CDR3 protein: CAWIWNTEAFF
D gene: -; V gene: TRBV5-1; clone size: few; J gene: TRBJ2-3; CDR3 DNA: TGCGCCAGCAGCTTCGGGGATTTAGCGACAGATACGCAGTATTTT; CDR3 protein: CASSFGDLATDTQYF
D gene: -; V gene: TRBV7-8; clone size: -; J gene: TRBJ2-5; CDR3 DNA: TGTGCCAGCAGCTTAGAGAACAGGGAAGAGACCCAGTACTTC; CDR3 protein: CASSLENREETQYF
D gene: TRBD2; V gene: TRBV20-1; clone size: -; J gene: TRBJ2-1; CDR3 DNA: TGCAGTGCTAGAGATCGTCGGCTAGCGGGACTTAGCTCCTACAATGAGCAGTTCTTC; CDR3 protein: CSARDRRLAGLSSYNEQFF
D gene: TRBD2; V gene: TRBV7-6; clone size: -; J gene: TRBJ2-5; CDR3 DNA: TGTGCCAGCAGCCGGACGGGAGGGCCGGTTATGGAGACCCAGTACTTC; CDR3 protein: CASSRTGGPVMETQYF
D gene: TRBD1; V gene: TRBV4-3; clone size: few; J gene: TRBJ2-7; CDR3 DNA: TGCGCCAGCAGCCAAGAAGTGACAGGGTCCTACGAGCAGTACTTC; CDR3 protein: CASSQEVTGSYEQYF
D gene: -; V gene: TRBV28; clone size: once; J gene: TRBJ2-2; CDR3 DNA: TGTGGAAGCCAATTTTGGGACACCGGGGAGCTGTTTTTT; CDR3 protein: CGSQFWDTGELFF
D gene: TRBD2; V gene: TRBV20-1; clone size: few; J gene: TRBJ2-3; CDR3 DNA: TGCAGTGCTACCGGTGGGCTAGCGGGAGGGCCGGATAGCACAGATACGCAGTATTTT; CDR3 protein: CSATGGLAGGPDSTDTQYF
D gene: -; V gene: TRBV20-1; clone size: -; J gene: TRBJ2-1; CDR3 DNA: TGCAGTGCTAGGTTCAGGGGGGAAAATGAGCAGTTCTTC; CDR3 protein: CSARFRGENEQFF
D gene: -; V gene: TRBV15; clone size: -; J gene: TRBJ2-1; CDR3 DNA: TGTGCCACCAGCAGACGAACCCCCAGCGATGAGCAGTTCTTC; CDR3 protein: CATSRRTPSDEQFF
D gene: -; V gene: TRBV6-5; clone size: few; J gene: TRBJ2-2; CDR3 DNA: TGTGCCAGCAGTTACCGGGACAAGAACACCGGGGAGCTGTTTTTT; CDR3 protein: CASSYRDKNTGELFF
D gene: -; V gene: TRBV20-1; clone size: -; J gene: TRBJ2-5; CDR3 DNA: TGCAGTGCAAGCAAGGTTGAGACCCAGTACTTC; CDR3 protein: CSASKVETQYF
D gene: -; V gene: TRBV27; clone size: -; J gene: TRBJ2-3; CDR3 DNA: TGTGCCAGCAGTTCCTACCCTGGGGGCACAGATACGCAGTATTTT; CDR3 protein: CASSSYPGGTDTQYF
D gene: -; V gene: TRBV2; clone size: few; J gene: TRBJ2-7; CDR3 DNA: TGTGCCAGCAGTGATGCGGGACAGAGGTACTTC; CDR3 protein: CASSDAGQRYF
D gene: TRBD1; V gene: TRBV19; clone size: few; J gene: TRBJ2-1; CDR3 DNA: TGTGCCAGTAGTATCGGGACAGGGAGGTTTATTATGGACAATGAGCAGTTCTTC; CDR3 protein: CASSIGTGRFIMDNEQFF
D gene: TRBD2; V gene: TRBV9; clone size: -; J gene: TRBJ2-5; CDR3 DNA: TGTGCCAGCAGCGCAACCTCGGGAGGGGGAGAGACCCAGTACTTC; CDR3 protein: CASSATSGGGETQYF
D gene: -; V gene: TRBV10-1; clone size: few; J gene: TRBJ1-2; CDR3 DNA: TGCGCCAGCAGTCCCGACAGTAGGGGTTATGGCTACACCTTC; CDR3 protein: CASSPDSRGYGYTF
D gene: -; V gene: TRBV5-5; clone size: few; J gene: TRBJ2-2; CDR3 DNA: TGTGCCAGCAGCGCCTATACAGGATTGAACACCGGGGAGCTGTTTTTT; CDR3 protein: CASSAYTGLNTGELFF
D gene: TRBD1; V gene: TRBV29-1; clone size: -; J gene: TRBJ2-5; CDR3 DNA: TGCAGCGTTGATTTCGGACAGGGGGTAGAGACCCAGTACTTC; CDR3 protein: CSVDFGQGVETQYF
D gene: TRBD2; V gene: TRBV20-1; clone size: -; J gene: TRBJ2-1; CDR3 DNA: TGCAGTGCTAGAGTATCTAGCGGTTTCAACAATGAGCAGTTCTTC; CDR3 protein: CSARVSSGFNNEQFF
D gene: TRBD2; V gene: TRBV7-2; clone size: -; J gene: TRBJ2-3; CDR3 DNA: TGTGCCAGCAGCTTAGCGGGAGGGCCAAGGGGGCAGTATTTT; CDR3 protein: CASSLAGGPRGQYF